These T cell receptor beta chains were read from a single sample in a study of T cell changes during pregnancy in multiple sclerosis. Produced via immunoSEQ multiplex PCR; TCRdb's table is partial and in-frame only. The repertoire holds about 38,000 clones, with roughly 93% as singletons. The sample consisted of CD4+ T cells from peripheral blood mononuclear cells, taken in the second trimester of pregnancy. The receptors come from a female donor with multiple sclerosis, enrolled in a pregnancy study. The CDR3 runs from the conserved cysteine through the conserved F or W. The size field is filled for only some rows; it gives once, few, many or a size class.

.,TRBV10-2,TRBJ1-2,CASSDGGKSYGYTF
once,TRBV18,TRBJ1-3,CASSPQRTGQGNTIYF
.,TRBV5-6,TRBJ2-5,CASSFGQVMQETQYF
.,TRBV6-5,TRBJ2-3,CASTGEDTQYF
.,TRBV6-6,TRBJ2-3,CASTPGLAGHTDTQYF
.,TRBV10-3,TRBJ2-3,CAISEGDRNTDTQYF
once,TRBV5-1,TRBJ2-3,CASRTANLGGDTQYF
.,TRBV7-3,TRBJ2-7,CASSPRGGGYEQYF
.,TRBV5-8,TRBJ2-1,CASSLLAGSYNEQFF
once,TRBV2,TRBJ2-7,CASRRDGDPGGYF
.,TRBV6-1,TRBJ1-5,CASSVGQAGNQPQHF
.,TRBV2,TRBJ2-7,CASRDRGHEQYF
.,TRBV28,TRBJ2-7,CASSFDRGRAYEQYF
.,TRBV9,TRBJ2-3,CASSVASGDSTDTQYF
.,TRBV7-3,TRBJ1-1,CASSSTGSRTEAFF
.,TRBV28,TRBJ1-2,CASSLGGQGTFNYGYTF
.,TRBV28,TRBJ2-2,CASSFPGGTGELFF
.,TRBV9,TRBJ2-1,CASSVGGRDNEQFF
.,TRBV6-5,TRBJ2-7,CASSSAPGGASYEQYF